The text below deals with one TCR beta chain. Its antigen is unidentified. This record belongs to a study of CXCR3-negative and CXCR3-positive naive CD8 T cells. Background on the study: The libraries together contributed 140 million or so TRB reads, each supplying about 1.5 +/- 0.3 million.

Germline-derived CDR1 and CDR2 are WNHNN and SYGVQD (reference sequence). The CDR3 has 14 residues. Study outcomes and limitations: Compared with CXCR3-negative naive cells, CXCR3-positive naive cells showed more hydrophobic TRB CDR3s. Comparably high diversity was seen in both naive subsets, and much lower diversity in memory CD8+ cells.

The method, 5' RACE with UMI labels, was used to prepare the TRB cDNA libraries. TCRdb processed the 5' RACE reads again and assigns one entry to each CDR3 protein, with no DNA. This sample's clone table lists about 63,000 distinct CDR3 sequences. The chain has TRBV10-1 and TRBJ1-2. The sequenced sample was naive CXCR3+ CD8+ T cells from blood. Subset noted: CD45RO-CCR7+CD27+CD95- naive CD8+ T cells expressing CXCR3 (TNR3+). This clonotype originated in a human donor in good health. Some clones in this sample may be carry-over from other donors' samples. This CDR3 is CASSVISWGYGYTF.